The entry below describes one TCR beta chain. What it recognizes is unknown. The data were obtained in a study of cytomegalovirus exposure and HLA in healthy donors. This table comes from immunoSEQ multiplex PCR, and its TCRdb copy is limited to in-frame clones, with some not included. The sample holds 150,000 to 250,000 clones, about 81% seen once. Study observations and caveats: First-cohort TCR clusters were later found to tend to co-occur in the 90 to 150 validation repertoires. Across donors, most TCRs were seen rarely, yet some public ones were widespread.

The ends lost 5 bases at V and 4 bases at J; junction bases unmatched: 1. The length of the CDR3 is 13 residues. Germline V gene lookup returns CDR1 SGHRS and CDR2 YFSETQ. The TCR was taken from a woman in her twenties or thirties in good health and CMV-seronegative. V and J are TRBV5-1 and TRBJ1-3; 9 bases align to TRBD1. The material sequenced was PBMCs. CDR3 loop: CASRGTGGNTIYF. The CDR3 nucleotides read TGCGCCAGCAGAGGGACAGGGGGAAACACCATATATTTT. The complete variable domain, with remaining parts taken from reference TRBV5-1 and TRBJ1-3, reads KAGVTQTPRYLIKTRGQQVTLSCSPISGHRSVSWYQQTPGQGLQFLFEYFSETQRNKGNFPGRFSGRQFSNSRSEMNVSTLELGDSALYLCASRGTGGNTIYFGEGSWLTVV.